This T cell receptor beta chain comes out of a study of T cells in Graves' hyperthyroidism and ophthalmopathy. Study outcomes and limitations: For ophthalmopathy, model prediction preceded onset by a median around 7 months. Also found in blood were most expanded thyroid clonotypes above 0.001. Ophthalmopathy was told apart from stable hyperthyroidism by a 13 V-J model.

RNA transcripts were the template for amplifying TCR beta CDR3 regions. During a first-round RT-PCR of the TCR CDR3, the HTBI primer set was used. A single record per CDR3 protein comes from TCRdb applying MiXCR to the multiplex PCR reads. The sample holds roughly 500,000 distinct CDR3 sequences; 46% are singletons and the top ten take about two fifths. CDR1 and CDR2 (germline): WSHSY, SAAADI. The junction had 14 bases not matched to a gene; V was cut back by 7 bases and J by 5 bases. The length of the CDR3 is 16 residues. Only one count was recorded for this clonotype. No antigen is known for it. Diagnosis relied on clinical symptoms, serum thyroxine and TRAb, thyroid ultrasound and orbital computed tomography.

The sample comprised peripheral blood or thyroid tissue (not recorded which). The receptor's source is an adult woman with Graves' disease, either hyperthyroidism or ophthalmopathy (not recorded which). This chain links TRBV10-2 with TRBJ2-5; 9 bases are shared with TRBD2. As DNA, the CDR3 is TGCGCCAGCATTTCTAGCGGGATGGGACTCGGGGAGACCCAGTACTTC. Translating gives CASISSGMGLGETQYF.